Presented here are 10 T cell receptor beta chains from one specimen sequenced in a study of CXCR3-negative and CXCR3-positive naive CD8 T cells. Overall study findings and caveats: Relative to CXCR3-negative naive cells, CXCR3-positive naive cells had more hydrophobic TRB CDR3s.

5' RACE with UMI labels generated the TRB cDNA libraries. For each CDR3 protein, TCRdb gives one entry from its re-call of the 5' RACE reads, without DNA. The sample has several thousand distinct CDR3 sequences. Their antigen targets remain unknown. The material sequenced was naive CXCR3+ CD8+ T cells from blood. Subset given: CD45RO-CCR7+CD27+CD95- naive CD8+ T cells expressing CXCR3 (TNR3+). The receptor set was obtained from a human donor in good health. Some clones in this sample may be carry-over from other donors' samples.

Judged by frequency, this clonotype is medium-sized. This chain links TRBV7-6 with TRBJ2-7; TCRdb outputs TRBD2, but without DNA this stays unchecked. CDR3 size: 16 residues. Germline V gives CDR1 SGHVS, CDR2 FNYEAQ. The CDR3 here is CASSSTPGLDTYEQYF.

The V call is TRBV11-3, the J call TRBJ1-1. The CDR3 is 14 residues long. Germline loops: CDR1 SGHNT, CDR2 YENEEA. CDR3 amino acids: CASSLREWNTEAFF. Combining the CDR3 with reference TRBV11-3 and TRBJ1-1 gives the whole variable domain EAGVVQSPRYKIIEKKQPVAFWCNPISGHNTLYWYLQNLGQGPELLIRYENEEAVDDSQLPKDRFSAERLKGVDSTLKIQPAELGDSAVYLCASSLREWNTEAFFGQGTRLTVV.

J is TRBJ1-2 and V is TRBV29-1. Looked up from germline, CDR1 is SQVTM and CDR2 is ANQGSEA. The CDR3 runs 12 residues. The CDR3 is CSVEYELYGYTF.

By frequency, this clonotype registers medium-sized. The chain links TRBV11-2 to TRBJ2-5. The V gene's germline CDR1 is SGHAT and CDR2 FQNNGV. The CDR3 spans 17 residues. This chain's CDR3 is CASSPIVTSGVQETQYF. Looking up the rest from reference TRBV11-2 and TRBJ2-5 gives the full variable domain: EAGVAQSPRYKIIEKRQSVAFWCNPISGHATLYWYQQILGQGPKLLIQFQNNGVVDDSQLPKDRFSAERLKGVDSTLKIQPAKLEDSAVYLCASSPIVTSGVQETQYFGPGTRLLVL.

This CDR3 reads CASSQETAKSTDTQYF. The gene calls are TRBV3-1 and TRBJ2-3. CDR1 and CDR2 from the germline V gene are LGHDT and YNNKEL (reference sequence). This CDR3 spans 16 amino acids.

This chain connects TRBV29-1 to TRBJ1-2; the TCRdb call, TRBD1, lacks DNA for checking. In germline, CDR1 is SQVTM, CDR2 ANQGSEA. The CDR3 extends over 11 amino acids. This CDR3 is CSDGPGYGYTF.

By frequency, this clonotype registers medium-sized (0.01 to 0.1%). The CDR3 protein is CATSGSPHGYTF. This chain links TRBV15 with TRBJ1-2. The CDR3 sequence is 12 residues long. Germline-derived CDR1 and CDR2 are LNHNV and YYDKDF (reference sequence).

This chain connects TRBV15 to TRBJ2-1; checking the TCRdb D call of TRBD1 is not possible without DNA. Germline V gene sequence: CDR1 LNHNV, CDR2 YYDKDF (reference sequence). The CDR3 runs 12 residues. This CDR3 is CATSSVPYEQFF. Filled out from reference TRBV15 and TRBJ2-1, the complete variable domain reads DAMVIQNPRYQVTQFGKPVTLSCSQTLNHNVMYWYQQKSSQAPKLLFHYYDKDFNNEADTPDNFQSRRPNTSFCFLDIRSPGLGDTAMYLCATSSVPYEQFFGPGTRLTVL.

This clonotype ranks as medium-sized in terms of frequency. The CDR3 loop is CASSPGTSGYQETQYF. The chain couples TRBV11-2 to TRBJ2-5; there is no DNA to check the TCRdb D call of TRBD2. Germline assignment: CDR1 SGHAT and CDR2 FQNNGV. The CDR3 sequence is 16 residues long.

Judged by frequency, this clonotype is medium-sized. The rearrangement uses TRBV29-1 and TRBJ2-7; TCRdb selects TRBD1, and the lack of DNA leaves this call unchecked. This CDR3 contains 15 residues. Germline CDR1 SQVTM, CDR2 ANQGSEA. Here the CDR3 reads CSVEVRGQESYEQYF.